The sequence of this T cell receptor beta chain was determined in a study of shared T cell receptors in the human thymus. The CDR3 length is 15 residues. Germline V gene data show CDR1 as SGHTA and CDR2 as FQGNSA. Trimming took 5 bases from V and 7 from J; bases not matched to a gene: 7. The table came from immunoSEQ multiplex PCR; TCRdb's copy has only in-frame clones and leaves some out. The data contain about 380,000 clones, around 95% of them singletons. The V gene is TRBV7-2, the J gene TRBJ2-7; 14 positions match TRBD2. What was sequenced was thymocytes. This clonotype was sampled from a human donor. The CDR3 bases are TGTGCCAGCAGCAGCTATGGACTAGCGGGAGGTGAGCAGTACTTC. Translation: CASSSYGLAGGEQYF.